The present TCR beta chain was sequenced within a study of cytomegalovirus exposure and HLA in healthy donors (dated 2017 in TCRdb). Context from the whole study: In an earlier analysis of some 550 of the donors, 276 Gb of sequence data and approximately 120 million unique TCR beta sequences from roughly 200 million T cells were reported. Around 300 gigabases of sequencing data and roughly 90 million unique TCR sequences were included in an early release covering several hundred HLA-typed donors. The genetic ancestry cluster associated with self-reported Caucasian donors included over 80% of the 398 genotyped donors. The study aimed to test whether cataloging public T cell receptors could reveal signatures of past pathogen exposure. The study profiled the T cell repertoires of hundreds of subjects by immunosequencing and related them to cytomegalovirus serostatus. Along with the roughly 710-subject first cohort, a separate validation cohort of around 110 different subjects was used. To predict cytomegalovirus infection status, the study combined high-throughput TCR immunosequencing, statistical association of individual TCRs with disease status, and machine learning. In a later analysis, previously published TCR beta repertoires from 500 to 750 donors were re-analyzed and high-resolution HLA genotyping was added so that TCR occurrence patterns could be studied. The later analysis used no new phenotypic data to find candidate immune exposures, relying instead on TCR beta sequences and their occurrence across donors. An earlier analysis of a few hundred of the donors applied high-throughput TCR beta sequencing to assess whether each TCR beta V gene segment acted as functional or pseudogenic. Alongside the repertoire data, information on donor age, sex, ethnicity and CMV serostatus was compiled. Genome-wide SNP genotypes for about 55% of the roughly 670 donors were used in a later genetic analysis, which treated that subset as a discovery cohort. Every discovery cohort repertoire had been produced on one sequencing platform. Class I and class II HLA loci were covered by the typing at four-digit resolution. Typing coverage differed by locus: A, B, C, DRB1 and DQB1 were typed in roughly 620-640 donors, DQA1 in about 510, DPA1 in 600 to 610, and DPB1 in approximately 450. A handful of DR-DQ haplotypes were handled as single units for association and clustering because linkage in the cohort was strong. Across about 370 genotyped donors of the cohort, an average of about 220,000 unique TCR beta nucleotide sequences per donor were sequenced, and approximately 17% of those sequences were non-productive. Summary of the overall study and its limitations: Correlated functional status among segregating V segments might be attributable to linkage disequilibrium, but an unknown experimental factor could not be ruled out. In vitro tests confirmed that a few of the cytomegalovirus-associated TCR beta chains recognize cytomegalovirus antigens. Because the 87-base-pair reads could not distinguish some IMGT-functional V segments, including TRBV6-2 and TRBV6-3, those segments were excluded. HLA typing was unavailable for some donors at each locus, so association tests used only the typed subset. V-gene and J-gene trimming of TCR beta chains was associated with a missense DCLRE1C variant in a later genetic analysis, and the association was replicated in an independent cohort. A later analysis found that HLA-associated TCR beta chains were more clonally expanded and had lower generation probabilities than equally common non-associated chains. A further reported finding was that TCR beta sequences accurately predicted the HLA-A and HLA-B alleles for most subjects in the first cohort. The presence/absence analyses assumed that sequencing depth was roughly uniform across donors, and that assumption may not be true. For the cohort, immune exposure information was limited to CMV serostatus. Over 15 rarely observed V segments, including chromosome 9 orphons, were excluded from the earlier analysis of approximately 600 of the donors because counts were too low. A cluster of highly shared sequence variants was judged likely to be a technical artifact of the sequencing pipeline. The study gave a list of 150 to 200 TCR beta chains associated with cytomegalovirus. The classifier was reported to diagnose cytomegalovirus status with high specificity and sensitivity in both the original and validation cohorts. In an earlier analysis of approximately 600 of the donors, most TCR beta V segments were observed in productive rearrangements about 90% or about 30% of the time, broadly matching IMGT annotations. In a later analysis, most CMV-associated TCR beta chains were found to appear HLA-restricted, with HLA associations seemingly driven largely by CMV exposure. According to a later analysis, parvovirus B19, influenza, CMV and Epstein-Barr virus appeared linked to several top co-occurrence clusters. This cohort had only TCR beta chains sequenced, and the lack of alpha or paired-chain data limited which features could be detected. The authors suggested that the approach could potentially be generalized to other disease states and immunological phenotypes. While some public TCRs were present in many individuals, most TCR sequences turned up only very rarely across donors. When HLA alleles, especially DR and DQ, strongly co-occurred, attributing TCR associations to individual alleles was difficult. According to a later genetic analysis, donors in an Asian-associated ancestry cluster had fewer N-insertions in productive TCRs than the approximately 670-donor mean. Specific HLA alleles were associated with 16,951 TCR beta sequences at a false discovery rate of 0.05 in a later analysis. In a later analysis, the rate of TCR association differed among HLA loci, with DRB1 alleles having the most associated TCRs and HLA-C alleles having the fewest.

In total, more than 500 healthy bone marrow donors made up the cohort. Cohort members were all nominally healthy when sampled, although unrecorded immune exposures were likely present. The donor was CMV seropositive and was included in the group of 300 or so seropositive cohort members. Every donor gave a peripheral blood sample, and the peripheral blood mononuclear cells from that sample were used for TCR beta sequencing. Genomic DNA was extracted from the blood cell samples with the Qiagen DNeasy Blood Extraction Kit. The library was produced with the immunoSEQ multiplex PCR assay. For the multiplex PCR, a mixture combining 60 forward primers for TCR Vbeta segments and 13 reverse primers for TCR Jbeta segments was used. The CDR3 region of rearranged TCR beta genes was amplified from genomic DNA with a multiplex PCR assay. The amplified TCR beta libraries were sequenced on the Illumina HiSeq System as 87-base-pair reads. In the authors' own workflow: In a later analysis, 70 million to 95 million unique TCR beta chains were counted across the roughly 610 repertoires, and roughly 10 million of these chains were shared by at least two donors. Raw reads were error-corrected and collapsed into unique sequences with a nearest-neighbor algorithm that merged closely related sequences to remove PCR and sequencing errors. Alignment of CDR3 sequences to IMGT reference sequences was used to assign V, D and J gene segments. Each retained sequence needed at least a six-nucleotide match to both a V gene segment and a J gene segment. A rearrangement was called productive if the CDR3 had no stop codons and remained in frame with V and J, and every other rearrangement was called non-productive. Following IMGT convention, CDR3 was defined as the stretch from the second conserved V-encoded cysteine to the conserved J-encoded phenylalanine. The earlier analysis of 500 to 650 of the donors excluded any sequence lacking an unambiguous match to a single V gene segment. In an earlier analysis of approximately 560 of the donors, a V segment was called functional when productive rearrangements were above 56.7%, and segregating when the standard deviation between donors exceeded 5%. A statistical classification framework was built to diagnose cytomegalovirus status from the catalog of TCR beta chain sequences. In a later analysis, V and J genes were assigned by comparing TCR nucleotide sequences against IMGT/GENE-DB human TR gene sequences. A later analysis assigned CDR3 sequences and most-parsimonious VDJ recombination scenarios with the TCRdist pipeline. In a later analysis, each TCR beta chain was defined by its CDR3 amino acid sequence together with its V-gene family, and reads lacking a unique V-gene family were excluded. A later analysis removed 592 highly shared, low-generation-probability nucleotide sequences to deal with suspected cross-contamination and a sequencing artifact. In a later analysis, a clonal expansion index was calculated for each public chain from normalized within-repertoire ranks of inferred template counts. In a later analysis, generation probabilities were computed with a VDJ recombination model fitted to out-of-frame rearrangements, and the resulting probabilities were checked against IGoR. In a later analysis, hypergeometric tests were used to score TCR-TCR, TCR-HLA and TCR-CMV co-occurrence, with a repertoire-size bias correction applied to TCR pairs. To estimate false discovery rates, a later analysis permuted the HLA or CMV assignments 20 times. In a later analysis, co-occurring TCRs were grouped using DBSCAN, and TCRdist sequence similarity was added for clustering within HLA-allele-positive subsets. Repertoires with fewer than 30,000 or more than 120,000 public chains were left out of co-occurrence clustering, as were four to six repertoires with anomalous nucleotide sharing. TCRdb stores this immuneACCESS table with in-frame sequences only. Part of the clones is absent; in the studies checked, under half of the shortfall reflects unresolved V genes, and no reason is known for the rest. V and J calls and clone size come straight from that table; D and trimming were deduced from the DNA. The table kept for this sample lists roughly 70,000 clones. Together, the top ten hold 6.5% to 9% of the sample.

Trimming accounts for 1 base at V and 2 bases at J, while the number of junction bases matched to no gene is 1. The CDR3 numbers 13 residues from cysteine through phenylalanine. Just CDR3 DNA is preserved here, 39 bases in frame from base 1. CDR1 is given as SQVTM and CDR2 as ANQGSEA, both from the germline V gene. In the case of this clone: The specificity of this receptor is unknown.

The TCR was taken from a female donor in good health and CMV-seropositive. The rearranged chain carries TRBV29-1 and TRBJ2-7; 8 bases in between match TRBD1. The sample taken for sequencing was PBMCs. The nucleotides are TGCAGCGTTGAAGGACAGGGGACCTACGAGCAGTACTTC. Its protein product is CSVEGQGTYEQYF.